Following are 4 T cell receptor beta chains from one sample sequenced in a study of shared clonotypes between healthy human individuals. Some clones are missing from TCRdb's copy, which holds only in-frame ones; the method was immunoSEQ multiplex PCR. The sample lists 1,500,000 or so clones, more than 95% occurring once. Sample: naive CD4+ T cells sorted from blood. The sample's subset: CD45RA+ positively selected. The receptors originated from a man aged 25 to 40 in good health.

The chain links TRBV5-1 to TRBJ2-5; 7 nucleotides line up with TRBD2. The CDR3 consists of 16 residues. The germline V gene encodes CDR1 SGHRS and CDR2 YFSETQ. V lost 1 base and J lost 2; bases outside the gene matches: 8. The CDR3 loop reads CASSLNGLAVQETQYF. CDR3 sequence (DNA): TGCGCCAGCAGCTTGAACGGTCTAGCGGTACAAGAGACCCAGTACTTC.

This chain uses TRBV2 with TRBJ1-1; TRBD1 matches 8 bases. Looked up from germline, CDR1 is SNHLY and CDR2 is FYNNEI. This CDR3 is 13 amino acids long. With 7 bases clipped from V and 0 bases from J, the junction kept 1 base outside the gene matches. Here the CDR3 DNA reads TGTGCCAGCAAGGGACAGGTGAACACTGAAGCTTTCTTT. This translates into CASKGQVNTEAFF.

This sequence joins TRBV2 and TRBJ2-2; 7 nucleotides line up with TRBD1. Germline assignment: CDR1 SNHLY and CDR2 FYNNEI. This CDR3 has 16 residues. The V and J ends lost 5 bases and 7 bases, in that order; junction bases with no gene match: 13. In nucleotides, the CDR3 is TGTGCCAGCAGTCTAGCCGAGCACAGGGGTAACGGGGAGCTGTTTTTT. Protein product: CASSLAEHRGNGELFF.

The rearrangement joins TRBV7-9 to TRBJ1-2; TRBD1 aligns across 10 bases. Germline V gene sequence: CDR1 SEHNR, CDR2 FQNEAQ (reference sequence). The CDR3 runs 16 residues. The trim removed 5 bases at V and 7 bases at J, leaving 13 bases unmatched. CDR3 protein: CASSLRDRGEGAGYTF. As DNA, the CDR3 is TGTGCCAGCAGCCTTCGGGACAGGGGAGAAGGGGCTGGCTACACCTTC.